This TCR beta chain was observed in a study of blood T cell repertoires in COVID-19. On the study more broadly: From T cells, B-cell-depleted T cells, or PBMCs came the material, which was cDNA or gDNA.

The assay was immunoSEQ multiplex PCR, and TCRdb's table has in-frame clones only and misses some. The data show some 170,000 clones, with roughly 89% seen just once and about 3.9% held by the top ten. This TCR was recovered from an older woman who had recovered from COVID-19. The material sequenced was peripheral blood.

The CDR3 is CASTISEGTEAFF. The CDR3 bases are TGTGCCAGCACCATATCGGAGGGGACTGAAGCTTTCTTT. The chain carries TRBV6-5 and TRBJ1-1; possible D gene TRBD1, 5 bases. Germline V lookup: CDR1 MNHEY, CDR2 SVGAGI. This CDR3 is built from 13 residues. V was pared by 7 bases and J by 5 bases, with 14 bases between.